The clone carrying this T cell receptor (beta chain) was counted ten times or more. The sample originates from a study of CD8 T cells in ankylosing spondylitis. CDR1 GTSNPN and CDR2 SVGIG come from the germline V gene (reference sequence). CDR3 length: 15 residues. V gave up 0 bases and J gave up 2 bases, with 13 bases separating them. TCRdb ran MiXCR on the 5' RACE reads and lists one entry per CDR3 protein. The sample has under 85,000 distinct CDR3 sequences; approximately 5% are singletons. This clonotype originated in a male donor with ankylosing spondylitis or in good health (not recorded which). Source material: blood, either unsorted or a sorted T cell fraction (not recorded which). The chain recombines TRBV30 with TRBJ1-1; D is perhaps TRBD1 (6 bases). The chain's CDR3 is CAWSVPPGVNTEAFF. CDR3 nucleotides: TGTGCCTGGAGTGTACCCCCAGGGGTAAACACTGAAGCTTTCTTT.